This T cell receptor (beta chain) was captured in a study of T cells in Graves' hyperthyroidism and ophthalmopathy. Overall study results and limits: Model predictions of ophthalmopathy came a median approximately 6 months before onset. Blood held most thyroid clonotypes expanded above 0.001 frequency. Ophthalmopathy and stable hyperthyroidism were separated by a 13 V-J model.

With 2 bases removed from V and 1 base from J, the gap between germline ends came to 11 bases. This CDR3 is 15 amino acids long. Germline-derived CDR1 and CDR2 are LGHDT and YNNKEL (reference sequence). The investigators amplified TCR beta CDR3 regions from RNA transcripts. Carried out on the TCR CDR3, a first-round RT-PCR used the HTBI primer set. TCRdb passed the multiplex PCR reads through MiXCR, listing each CDR3 protein once. Among around 760,000 distinct CDR3 sequences listed, 30% to 40% were seen once. Absent ophthalmopathy progression within 18 months defined stable Graves' hyperthyroidism. Points on this clonotype: Its antigen is undetermined.

The gene calls are TRBV3-1 and TRBJ1-1; D gene unclear. Material: blood. The TCR comes from a woman aged 40 to 50 with Graves' hyperthyroidism. The CDR3 here is CASSQTALTNTEAFF. Written as DNA, the CDR3 is TGTGCCAGCAGCCAAACAGCGCTGACGAACACTGAAGCTTTCTTT.